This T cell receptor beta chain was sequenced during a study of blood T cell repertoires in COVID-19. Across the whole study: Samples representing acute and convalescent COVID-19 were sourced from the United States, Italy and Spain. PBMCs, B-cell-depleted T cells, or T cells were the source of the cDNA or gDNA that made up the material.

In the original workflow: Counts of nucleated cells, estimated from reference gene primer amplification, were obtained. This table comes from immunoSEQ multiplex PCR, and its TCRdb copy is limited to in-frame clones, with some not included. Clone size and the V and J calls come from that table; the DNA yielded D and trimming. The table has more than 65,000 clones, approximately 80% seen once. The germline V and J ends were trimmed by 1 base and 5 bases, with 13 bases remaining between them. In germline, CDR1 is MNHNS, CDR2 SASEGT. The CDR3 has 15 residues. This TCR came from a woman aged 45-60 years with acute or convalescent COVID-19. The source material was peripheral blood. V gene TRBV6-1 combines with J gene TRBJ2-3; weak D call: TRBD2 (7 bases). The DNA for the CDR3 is TGTGCCAGCAGTGAAGTGGGGGGGGGCGAAGATACGCAGTATTTT. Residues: CASSEVGGGEDTQYF.